This record looks at one T cell receptor (beta chain) sequence and its context. This clonotype was found many times. The antigen it binds to is not known. Base qualities are missing; no much larger clone stands one base away. CDR1 SGHAT and CDR2 FQNNGV were looked up in the germline V gene. The junction shows trimming of 2 bases on V and 5 bases on J, plus 25 bases between the germline ends. There are 19 amino acids in the CDR3, from cysteine to phenylalanine inclusive. The DNA shown is the 57-base CDR3, in frame from base 1. The library was built by means of RT-PCR. Sequencing instrument: Illumina HiSeq 2500. The raw public reads went through TCRdb reprocessing: fastp at Q25, MiXCR clone calling, in-frame beta chains kept. Entries are consolidated by CDR3 protein sequence, retaining the most common genes and DNA. The sample records some 300,000 distinct CDR3 sequences, 22% of which are singletons. The ten top clones hold about 9.4% of the sample.

These data come from a study of response to subunit inactivated influenza vaccine listed by TCRdb under 2018. A note on the overall study: Deep quantitative T cell receptor repertoire profiling was used in the study to track responses to a trivalent subunit inactivated influenza vaccine. Overall study results and their limits: The authors suggested that each seasonal influenza vaccination may recruit only a limited number of new T cells.

This sequence originates from a man aged 50 to 69 who received an inactivated influenza vaccine. Donor details come from another sample of the same person, matched by shared clones. Material: PBMCs from blood, obtained about 19 months after vaccination. The chain is encoded by TRBV11-2 joined to TRBJ1-5; there is no confident call for the D gene. The DNA reads TGTGCCAGCAGCTTACAAGGGCCGCTGAAGTCCCATATTCATCAGCCCCAGCATTTT. Translated, this gives CASSLQGPLKSHIHQPQHF.